What follows describes a single TCR beta chain. Its target is unknown. Autoimmune disease history or systemic immunosuppression led to patient exclusion. Peripheral blood came from all dose cohorts at three timepoints. CDR3 length equals 17 residues. Trimming removed 1 base at V and 6 bases at J, with 19 bases between. CDR1 is SEHNR, CDR2 FQNEAQ, per germline (reference sequence). The sample comes from a study of OX40 agonist ivuxolimab in advanced cancers. Study at large: Cohort: 82.7% men, mean age 60, aged about 20 to 90.

The assay was immunoSEQ multiplex PCR, and TCRdb's table has in-frame clones only and misses some. The profile covers about 70,000 clones, with about 90% appearing a single time and approximately 2.5% taken by the ten largest. Study outcomes and limitations: Among some nonresponders, normalized T-cell clonal expansion was also low.

The receptor's source is an adult with an advanced solid tumor such as melanoma, head and neck, liver or kidney cancer. The V and J genes are TRBV7-9 and TRBJ1-5; D unresolved. Source: CD4+ or CD8+ T cells sorted from blood, taken in a trial of the OX40 agonist ivuxolimab. In DNA, the CDR3 is TGTGCCAGCAGCTTAGATCGCTGGCCCCTACCCCCTCAGCCCCAGCATTTT. This codes for CASSLDRWPLPPQPQHF.